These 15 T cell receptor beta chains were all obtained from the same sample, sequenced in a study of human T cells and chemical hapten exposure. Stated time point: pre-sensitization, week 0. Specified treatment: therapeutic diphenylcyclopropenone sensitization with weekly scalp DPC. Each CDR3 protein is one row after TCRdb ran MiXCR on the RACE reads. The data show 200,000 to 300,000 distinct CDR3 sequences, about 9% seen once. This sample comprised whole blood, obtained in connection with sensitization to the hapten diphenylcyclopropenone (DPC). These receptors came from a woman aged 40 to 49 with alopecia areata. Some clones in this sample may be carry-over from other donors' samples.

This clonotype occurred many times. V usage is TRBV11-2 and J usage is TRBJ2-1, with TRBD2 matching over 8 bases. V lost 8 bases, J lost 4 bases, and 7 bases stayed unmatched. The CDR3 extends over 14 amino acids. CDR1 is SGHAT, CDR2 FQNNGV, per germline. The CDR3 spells CASRPLAGYNEQFF. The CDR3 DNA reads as TGTGCCAGCCGGCCGCTAGCGGGTTACAATGAGCAGTTCTTC.

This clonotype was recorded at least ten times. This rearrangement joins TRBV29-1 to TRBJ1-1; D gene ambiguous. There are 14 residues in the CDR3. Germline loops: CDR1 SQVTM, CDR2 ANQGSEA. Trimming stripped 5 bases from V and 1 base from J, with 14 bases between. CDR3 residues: CSVTSLGENTEAFF. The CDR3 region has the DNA TGCAGCGTTACGTCCCTCGGGGAGAACACTGAAGCTTTCTTT.

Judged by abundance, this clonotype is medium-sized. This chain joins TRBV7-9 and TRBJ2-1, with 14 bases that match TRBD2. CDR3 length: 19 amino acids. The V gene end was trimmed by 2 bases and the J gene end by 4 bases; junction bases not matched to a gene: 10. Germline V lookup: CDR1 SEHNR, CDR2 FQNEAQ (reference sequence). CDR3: CASSLYGGTSGSRYNEQFF. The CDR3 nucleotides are TGTGCCAGCAGCTTATATGGCGGGACTAGCGGGAGCCGGTACAATGAGCAGTTCTTC.

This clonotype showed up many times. The CDR3 spells CSVEDPRVRYNEQFF. The DNA of the CDR3 is TGCAGCGTTGAAGATCCCAGGGTAAGGTACAATGAGCAGTTCTTC. The rearrangement links TRBV29-1 to TRBJ2-1; D might be TRBD1 (5 bases). The CDR3 contains 15 residues. V lost 0 bases and J lost 4, with 13 bases in between. Germline CDR1 is SQVTM and CDR2 is ANQGSEA.

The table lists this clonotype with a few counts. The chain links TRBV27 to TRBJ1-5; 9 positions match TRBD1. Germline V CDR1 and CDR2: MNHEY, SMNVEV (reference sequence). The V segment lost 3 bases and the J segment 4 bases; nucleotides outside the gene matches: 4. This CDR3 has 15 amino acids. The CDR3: CASSFYGQGNQPQHF. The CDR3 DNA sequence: TGTGCCAGCAGTTTTTACGGACAGGGGAATCAGCCCCAGCATTTT.

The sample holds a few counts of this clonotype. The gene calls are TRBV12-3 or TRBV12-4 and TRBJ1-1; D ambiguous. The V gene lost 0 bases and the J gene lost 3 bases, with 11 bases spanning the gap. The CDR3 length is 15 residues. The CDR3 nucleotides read TGTGCCAGCAGTTTAGCGCTGAGGATCCACACTGAAGCTTTCTTT. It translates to CASSLALRIHTEAFF.

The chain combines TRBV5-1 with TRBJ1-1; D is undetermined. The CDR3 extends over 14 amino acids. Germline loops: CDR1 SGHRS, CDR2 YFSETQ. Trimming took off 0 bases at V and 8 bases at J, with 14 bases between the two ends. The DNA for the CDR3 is TGCGCCAGCAGCTTGGCCGCTGGGGTCGGGGAAGCTTTCTTT. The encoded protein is CASSLAAGVGEAFF. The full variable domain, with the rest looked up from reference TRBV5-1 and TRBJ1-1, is KAGVTQTPRYLIKTRGQQVTLSCSPISGHRSVSWYQQTPGQGLQFLFEYFSETQRNKGNFPGRFSGRQFSNSRSEMNVSTLELGDSALYLCASSLAAGVGEAFFGQGTRLTVV.

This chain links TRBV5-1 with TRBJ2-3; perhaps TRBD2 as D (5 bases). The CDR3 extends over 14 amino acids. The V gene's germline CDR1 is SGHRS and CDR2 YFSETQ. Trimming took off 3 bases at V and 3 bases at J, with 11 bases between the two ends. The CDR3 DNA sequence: TGCGCCAGCAGCTCCGGGGAGATGACAGATACGCAGTATTTT. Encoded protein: CASSSGEMTDTQYF.

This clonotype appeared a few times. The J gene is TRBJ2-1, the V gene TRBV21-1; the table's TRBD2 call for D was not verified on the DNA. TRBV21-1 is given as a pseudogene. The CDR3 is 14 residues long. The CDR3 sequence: CASIVEGEYNEQFF. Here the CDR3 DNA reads TGTGCCAGCATTGTGGAGGGAGAGTACAATGAGCAGTTCTTC.

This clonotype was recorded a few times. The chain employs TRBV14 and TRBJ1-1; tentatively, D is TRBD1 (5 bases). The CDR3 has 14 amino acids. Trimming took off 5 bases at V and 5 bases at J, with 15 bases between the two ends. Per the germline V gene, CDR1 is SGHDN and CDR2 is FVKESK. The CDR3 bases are TGTGCCAGCAGCTTTAACCCGCAGGGAACTGAAGCTTTCTTT. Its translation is CASSFNPQGTEAFF.

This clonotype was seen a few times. The CDR3 DNA follows: TGTGCCAGCAGTCAGGTGACAGGGCTTAGAGATACGCAGTATTTT. The encoded protein is CASSQVTGLRDTQYF. The chain links TRBV28 to TRBJ2-3, with 7 nucleotides matching TRBD1. V was clipped by 5 bases and J by 5 bases; unmatched bases: 10. The CDR3 is 15 amino acids. The V gene's germline CDR1 is MDHEN and CDR2 SYDVKM. Combining the CDR3 with reference TRBV28 and TRBJ2-3 gives the whole variable domain DVKVTQSSRYLVKRTGEKVFLECVQDMDHENMFWYRQDPGLGLRLIYFSYDVKMKEKGDIPEGYSVSREKKERFSLILESASTNQTSMYLCASSQVTGLRDTQYFGPGTRLTVL.

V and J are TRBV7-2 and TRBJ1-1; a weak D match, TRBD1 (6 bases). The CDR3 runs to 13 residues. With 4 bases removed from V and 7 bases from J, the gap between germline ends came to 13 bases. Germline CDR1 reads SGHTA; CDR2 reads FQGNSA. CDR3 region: CASSSIRGIEAFF. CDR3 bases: TGTGCCAGCAGCTCGATTAGGGGGATTGAAGCTTTCTTT.

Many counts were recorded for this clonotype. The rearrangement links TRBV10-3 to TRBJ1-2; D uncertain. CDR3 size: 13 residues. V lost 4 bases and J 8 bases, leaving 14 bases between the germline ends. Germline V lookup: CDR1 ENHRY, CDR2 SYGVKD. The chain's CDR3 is CAISGSPLKGYTF. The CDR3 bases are TGTGCCATCAGTGGGTCCCCTCTGAAGGGCTACACCTTC.

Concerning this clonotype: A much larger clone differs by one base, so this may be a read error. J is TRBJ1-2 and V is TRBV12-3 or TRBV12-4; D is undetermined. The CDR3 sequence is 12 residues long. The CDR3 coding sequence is TGTGTCAGCAGTCGAGGCTGGTATGGCTACACCTTC. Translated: CVSSRGWYGYTF.

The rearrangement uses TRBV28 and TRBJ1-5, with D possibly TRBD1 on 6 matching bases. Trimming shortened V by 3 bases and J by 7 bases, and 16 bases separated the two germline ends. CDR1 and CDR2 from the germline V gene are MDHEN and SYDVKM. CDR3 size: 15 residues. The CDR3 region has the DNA TGTGCCAGCAGTTTGGACAGCTTAAGGGGACAGCCCCAGCATTTT. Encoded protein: CASSLDSLRGQPQHF.